Below, 14 T cell receptor beta chains from the same sample are listed, as sequenced in a study of blood T cell repertoires in COVID-19. Measured with immunoSEQ multiplex PCR; TCRdb has only the in-frame clones, and not every one. Altogether nearly 30,000 clones are present, around 90% being singletons, with the ten largest covering 7.5% to 8.5%. The specimen was peripheral blood. Every receptor here comes from a man between 65 and 85 years old with active or convalescent COVID-19.

This rearrangement joins TRBV29-1 to TRBJ1-2; 9 positions agree with TRBD1. The germline gives CDR1 SQVTM, CDR2 ANQGSEA. J lost 7 bases, V lost 6 bases, and 6 bases had no gene match. The CDR3 covers 12 residues. CDR3 region: CSVTGQGSGYTF. In DNA, the CDR3 is TGCAGCGTAACGGGACAGGGAAGTGGCTACACCTTC.

The chain joins TRBV12-5 to TRBJ1-3, with no clear D. Trimming took off 5 bases at V and 2 bases at J, with 16 bases between the two ends. The length of the CDR3 is 16 residues. CDR1 and CDR2 (germline): LGHNT, FRNRAP. The CDR3 sequence is CASGLGPASAGNTIYF. The CDR3 nucleotides read TGTGCTAGTGGTCTTGGTCCCGCTTCGGCTGGAAACACCATATATTTT.

This chain connects TRBV7-8 to TRBJ2-1; 7 bases line up with TRBD2. The CDR3 has 15 residues. With 5 bases clipped from V and 12 bases from J, the junction kept 16 bases outside the gene matches. Germline lookup yields CDR1 SGHVS and CDR2 FQNEAQ. CDR3 sequence (DNA): TGTGCCAGCAGCCCTAATACCCGGGACTACGAACGGCAGTTCTTC. Protein: CASSPNTRDYERQFF.

Only a few counts were recorded for this clone. The chain uses TRBV7-7 and TRBJ2-7, with TRBD2 matching 13 bases. CDR3 length: 19 amino acids. Germline CDR1 is SSHAT and CDR2 is FNYEAQ (reference sequence). The CDR3 is CASSPTTTSGRRWSYEQYV. The CDR3 DNA reads TGTGCTAGCAGCCCTACCACGACTAGCGGGAGGCGTTGGTCCTACGAGCAGTACGTC.

The chain carries TRBV7-3 and TRBJ2-3, with 9 bases lining up with TRBD2. Germline V gene data show CDR1 as SGHTA and CDR2 as FQGTGA. The length of the CDR3 is 15 residues. V was pared by 5 bases and J by 0 bases, with 3 bases of the junction left unmatched. The CDR3 region is CASSRSGGSTDTQYF. In nucleotides, the CDR3 is TGTGCCAGCAGCCGTAGCGGGGGCAGCACAGATACGCAGTATTTT.

The rearrangement links TRBV5-6 to TRBJ1-2; D is uncertain. Germline assignment: CDR1 SGHDT and CDR2 YYEEEE. This CDR3 spans 14 amino acids. Between the trimmed V and J ends, which lost 1 base and 4 bases, there was a span of 11 bases. CDR3 sequence: CASSLSAGVYGYTF. In nucleotides, the CDR3 is TGTGCCAGCAGCTTGAGCGCGGGAGTCTATGGCTACACCTTC.

The chain has TRBV5-4 and TRBJ1-4; D might be TRBD1 (5 bases). The CDR3 length is 15 residues. Trimming stripped 0 bases from V and 0 bases from J, with 6 bases between. Germline CDR1 and CDR2: SGHNT and YYREEE (reference sequence). The CDR3 here is CASSLGGATNEKLFF. DNA of the CDR3: TGTGCCAGCAGCTTGGGGGGGGCAACTAATGAAAAACTGTTTTTT.

This rearrangement joins TRBV6-2 or TRBV6-3 to TRBJ2-2; D is undetermined. The germline gives CDR1 MNHEY, CDR2 SVGEGT. CDR3 length: 11 residues. V shed 5 bases and J shed 8 bases, with 6 bases lying between them. CDR3: CASSSRGELFF. CDR3 in DNA: TGTGCCAGCAGTAGTCGGGGGGAGCTGTTTTTT.

The chain couples TRBV12-3 or TRBV12-4 to TRBJ2-5; a possible D gene is TRBD1 (5 bases). Deletions cut 5 bases from V and 4 bases from J, with 11 bases between. The CDR3 consists of 13 residues. The CDR3 coding sequence is TGTGCCAGCAGTAAGGGGCAGGGAGAGACCCAGTACTTC. Its translation is CASSKGQGETQYF.

This clone was seen a few times. This chain uses TRBV19 with TRBJ1-2; 8 bases fit TRBD1. Germline CDR1 LNHDA, CDR2 SQIVND (reference sequence). The CDR3 totals 15 residues. V was clipped by 6 bases and J by 5 bases; unmatched bases: 11. The CDR3 coding sequence is TGTGCCAGTAGGGGAAGACAGGGGAGTGGTTATGGCTACACCTTC. As protein: CASRGRQGSGYGYTF.

This chain links TRBV5-1 with TRBJ2-7, with D tentatively TRBD1 (5 bases). V shed 5 bases and J shed 3 bases, with 15 bases lying between them. There are 14 residues in the CDR3. Germline V CDR1 and CDR2: SGHRS, YFSETQ. The CDR3: CASSLGGASYEQYV. The DNA for the CDR3 is TGCGCCAGCAGTTTAGGTGGGGCAAGCTACGAGCAGTACGTC.

V and J are TRBV5-1 and TRBJ1-3; 8 bases fit TRBD1. This CDR3 is 16 amino acids long. The germline V gene has CDR1 SGHRS and CDR2 YFSETQ. V lost 4 bases to trimming and J lost 0 bases; unmatched junction nucleotides: 6. CDR3 bases: TGCGCCAGCAGCCTCCTTGGACAGGGCTCTGGAAACACCATATATTTT. Its translation is CASSLLGQGSGNTIYF.

With regard to this clone: In the same sample, other DNA sequences code for this CDR3. The V and J genes are TRBV12-3 or TRBV12-4 and TRBJ1-2; D uncertain. The CDR3 extends over 13 amino acids. Trimming shortened V by 1 base and J by 2 bases, and 5 bases separated the two germline ends. The CDR3: CASSLGQNYGYTF. For the CDR3, the DNA is TGTGCCAGCAGTTTAGGGCAGAACTATGGCTACACCTTC.

The chain is built from TRBV11-1 and TRBJ2-1; D gene uncertain. The CDR3 contains 13 residues. With 4 bases removed from V and 2 bases from J, the gap between germline ends came to 6 bases. The germline V gene encodes CDR1 SGHAT and CDR2 FQDESV (reference sequence). For the CDR3, the DNA is TGTGCCAGCAGCTCCGCGACCTACAATGAGCAGTTCTTC. The encoded protein is CASSSATYNEQFF.